This T cell receptor (beta chain) was observed in a study of OX40 agonist ivuxolimab in advanced cancers. Data came from immunoSEQ multiplex PCR; TCRdb stores just in-frame clones and leaves some out. There are 55,000 to 85,000 clones in the sample; 75% to 90% occur only once, and about 1.2% lies in the top ten. The TCR sequence derives from an adult with an advanced solid tumor such as melanoma, head and neck, liver or kidney cancer. Sample: CD4+ or CD8+ T cells sorted from blood, taken in a trial of the OX40 agonist ivuxolimab.

The CDR3 loop is CAWSNSGNQPQHF. CDR3 nucleotides: TGTGCCTGGAGTAACAGTGGCAATCAGCCCCAGCATTTT. The chain joins TRBV30 to TRBJ1-5; D remains unclear. V was cut by 2 bases and J by 2 bases, with 7 bases left in between. The CDR3 runs 13 residues. Germline V gives CDR1 GTSNPN, CDR2 SVGIG (reference sequence).